This T cell receptor beta chain was identified during a study of blood T cell repertoires in COVID-19. The wider study: Nucleic acid was either cDNA or gDNA, and it came from T cells, B-cell-depleted T cells, or PBMCs.

V lost 0 bases and J lost 3; bases outside the gene matches: 3. Germline CDR1 is SGHDT and CDR2 is YYEEEE. The CDR3 runs to 15 residues. This table comes from immunoSEQ multiplex PCR, and its TCRdb copy is limited to in-frame clones, with some not included. This table has fewer than 300,000 clones, around nine tenths appearing once. This TCR derives from a man aged 40-55 years who had recovered from COVID-19. The sequenced material came from peripheral blood. J is TRBJ2-7 and V is TRBV5-6, with 10 bases fitting TRBD1. The CDR3 nucleotides read TGTGCCAGCAGCTTGGCGGGACAGGGGAACTACGAGCAGTACTTC. This sequence encodes CASSLAGQGNYEQYF.